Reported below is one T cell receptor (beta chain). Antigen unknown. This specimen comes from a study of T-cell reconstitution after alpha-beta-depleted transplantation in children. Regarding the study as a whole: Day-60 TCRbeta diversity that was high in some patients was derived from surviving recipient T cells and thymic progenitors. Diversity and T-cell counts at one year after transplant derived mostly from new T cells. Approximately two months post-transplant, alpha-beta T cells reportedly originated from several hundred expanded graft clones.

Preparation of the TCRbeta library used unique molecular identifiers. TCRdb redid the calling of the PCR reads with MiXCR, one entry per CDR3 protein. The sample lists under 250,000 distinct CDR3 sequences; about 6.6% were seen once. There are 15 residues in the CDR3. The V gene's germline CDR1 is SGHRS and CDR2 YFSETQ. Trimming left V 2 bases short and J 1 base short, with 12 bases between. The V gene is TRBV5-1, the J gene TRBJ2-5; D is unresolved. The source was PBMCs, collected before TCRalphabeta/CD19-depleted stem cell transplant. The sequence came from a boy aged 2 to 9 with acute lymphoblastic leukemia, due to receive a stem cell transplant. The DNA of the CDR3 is TGCGCCAGCAGCTTTTCTGGGCAAACCCAAGAGACCCAGTACTTC. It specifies CASSFSGQTQETQYF.